The source of this T cell receptor beta chain is a study of Ad26.COV2.S vaccination and SARS-CoV-2 variants. The data were produced by immunoSEQ multiplex PCR, yet TCRdb's version contains in-frame clones alone and is incomplete. Among about 350,000 clones, roughly 94% were seen once, and the ten largest hold about 3.8%. CDR3 length: 13 residues. CDR1 SGHKS and CDR2 YYEKEE come from the germline V gene (reference sequence). V dropped 0 bases and J dropped 7 bases, with 10 bases sitting between them. The specimen was peripheral blood, collected after recovery from COVID-19. The TCR comes from a human donor who had recovered from COVID-19. The chain couples TRBV5-5 to TRBJ1-1; TRBD1 is a possible D gene (5 bases). CDR3 protein: CASSLAQGGEAFF. In nucleotides, the CDR3 is TGTGCCAGCAGCTTGGCCCAGGGTGGTGAAGCTTTCTTT.